A single sample is the source of the 20 T cell receptor beta chains below, sequenced in a study of CD8+ T cells in alopecia areata. Regarding treatment: oral pan-JAK inhibitor, 5-10 mg twice daily. As the sequencing template, cDNA was produced by extracting RNA and reverse transcribing it. TCRdb's copy holds only in-frame clones and misses some; the assay was immunoSEQ multiplex PCR. The sample includes 98,000 or so clones, 50% to 75% of them seen just once. The starting material was CD8+ T cells sorted from blood, obtained at week 4, from a patient treated with tofacitinib. The origin of the receptors is a human donor with alopecia areata.

This chain links TRBV6-1 with TRBJ2-7; 7 bases map to TRBD2. The V gene end was trimmed by 5 bases and the J gene end by 3 bases; junction bases not matched to a gene: 1. Germline V lookup: CDR1 MNHNS, CDR2 SASEGT. The CDR3 loop spans 12 amino acids. Here the CDR3 reads CASSWTSYEQYF. The CDR3, as DNA: TGTGCCAGCAGTTGGACTAGCTACGAGCAGTACTTC.

This chain links TRBV4-3 with TRBJ2-7, with 9 bases fitting TRBD2. The CDR3 runs to 20 residues. Germline V gives CDR1 LGHNA, CDR2 YSLEER. Trimming removed 4 bases from V and 6 bases from J; junction bases left unmatched: 25. The CDR3 reads CASSPTFGAGGRAYDFEQYF. Here the CDR3 DNA reads TGCGCCAGCAGCCCGACCTTTGGCGCGGGGGGGCGGGCCTACGATTTCGAGCAGTACTTC.

This chain links TRBV7-8 with TRBJ2-7, with D maybe TRBD2 (5 bases). The germline V and J ends were trimmed by 3 bases and 0 bases, with 12 bases remaining between them. Germline lookup yields CDR1 SGHVS and CDR2 FQNEAQ. The CDR3 runs 15 residues. As DNA, the CDR3 is TGTGCCAGCAGCTTGGGGAGCCTAATCTCCTACGAGCAGTACTTC. This gives the protein CASSLGSLISYEQYF.

This clone was observed a few times. The DNA of the CDR3 is TGTGCCAGCAGCCGGACAGGGGTTCAAGAGACCCAGTACTTC. Its protein is CASSRTGVQETQYF. The chain uses TRBV7-9 and TRBJ2-5, with TRBD1 matching 9 bases. This CDR3 has 14 amino acids. Germline CDR1 and CDR2: SEHNR and FQNEAQ (reference sequence). The V segment lost 5 bases and the J segment 2 bases; nucleotides outside the gene matches: 3.

This sequence joins TRBV29-1 and TRBJ2-7; TRBD2 aligns across 11 bases. The CDR3 is made up of 13 amino acids. In germline, CDR1 is SQVTM, CDR2 ANQGSEA. The ends lost 6 bases at V and 7 bases at J; junction bases unmatched: 8. In nucleotides, the CDR3 is TGCAGCGTCGCCACTAGCGGGAGAATTGAGCAGTACTTC. As protein: CSVATSGRIEQYF.

V is TRBV27 and J is TRBJ2-1; D remains unclear. V shed 8 bases and J shed 5 bases, with 13 bases lying between them. This CDR3 is built from 13 residues. From germline, CDR1 is MNHEY and CDR2 SMNVEV (reference sequence). This CDR3 is CASSMSAHNEQFF. In DNA form, the CDR3 reads TGTGCCAGCTCCATGAGCGCACACAATGAGCAGTTCTTC.

CDR3 nucleotide sequence: TGTGCCAGCAGCACTGGCATGGACAGGGGATCACCCCTCCACTTT. Protein product: CASSTGMDRGSPLHF. The gene calls are TRBV27 and TRBJ1-6; 9 bases agree with TRBD1. CDR1 and CDR2 (germline): MNHEY, SMNVEV (reference sequence). J lost 10 bases, V lost 6 bases, and 10 bases had no gene match. This CDR3 contains 15 residues.

The chain has TRBV7-7 and TRBJ2-7; possibly TRBD2 for D (6 bases). V gave up 5 bases and J gave up 7 bases, with 24 bases separating them. This CDR3 spans 16 amino acids. Per the germline V gene, CDR1 is SSHAT and CDR2 is FNYEAQ (reference sequence). The CDR3 loop reads CASSPGTAAPGEEQYF. In DNA form, the CDR3 reads TGTGCCAGCAGCCCCGGGACTGCCGCCCCGGGGGAAGAGCAGTACTTC.

V is TRBV5-6 and J is TRBJ2-5; D is ambiguous. The CDR3 spans 13 residues. The V and J ends lost 1 base and 5 bases respectively, with 9 bases between them. Germline-derived CDR1 and CDR2 are SGHDT and YYEEEE. The CDR3 bases are TGTGCCAGCAGCTTGATCCTGTGGGAGACCCAGTACTTC. Translation gives CASSLILWETQYF.

The chain has TRBV23-1 and TRBJ1-6; 7 positions match TRBD1. TRBV23-1 is annotated as an ORF whose role is uncertain. V lost 6 bases to trimming and J lost 7 bases; unmatched junction nucleotides: 9. The CDR3 loop spans 15 amino acids. The CDR3, as DNA: TGCGCCAGCAGCCAAGTGGACAGGAGCAATTCACCCCTCCACTTT. Translating gives CASSQVDRSNSPLHF.

The CDR3 DNA follows: TGTGCCAGCAGCTTGGACGGTCCTGAAGCTTTCTTT. This translates into CASSLDGPEAFF. V gene TRBV5-6 combines with J gene TRBJ1-1; no reliable D call. Germline V gene lookup returns CDR1 SGHDT and CDR2 YYEEEE. CDR3 length: 12 residues. V was shortened by 0 bases and J by 6 bases, with 6 bases between the two germline ends.

In the case of this clone: The sample carries other DNA sequences with the same CDR3. The V and J genes are TRBV7-9 and TRBJ1-5, with D possibly TRBD1 on 6 matching bases. The germline gives CDR1 SEHNR, CDR2 FQNEAQ (reference sequence). This CDR3 is built from 14 residues. V lost 1 base and J lost 4, with 8 bases in between. The CDR3 region is CASSLGQGNQPQHF. The DNA for the CDR3 is TGTGCCAGCAGCTTAGGTCAGGGGAATCAGCCCCAGCATTTT.

The table lists this clone with a count of one. The chain uses TRBV27 and TRBJ1-2; no definite D call. The ends were cut back, 6 bases at V and 8 bases at J, with 16 bases in the middle. The CDR3 is made up of 13 amino acids. Germline-derived CDR1 and CDR2 are MNHEY and SMNVEV (reference sequence). CDR3 sequence (DNA): TGTGCCAGCAGCATAAACCCTATGTTGGGCTACACCTTC. Translated, it gives CASSINPMLGYTF.

This clone has a handful of counts. V is TRBV11-2 and J is TRBJ2-5; D not resolved. Germline loops: CDR1 SGHAT, CDR2 FQNNGV. There are 12 residues in the CDR3. Trimming stripped 3 bases from V and 3 bases from J, with 5 bases between. This chain's CDR3 is CASSFSEETQYF. The CDR3, as DNA: TGTGCCAGCAGCTTTTCGGAAGAGACCCAGTACTTC.

This chain joins TRBV28 and TRBJ2-7; D might be TRBD2 (5 bases). Germline CDR1 MDHEN, CDR2 SYDVKM. The V end was cut by 3 bases, the J end by 6 bases, with 15 bases between. This CDR3 is 14 amino acids long. The CDR3 bases are TGTGCCAGCAGTTTTACGGGATCGGGCAGCGAGCAGTACTTC. Its protein product is CASSFTGSGSEQYF.

The gene calls are TRBV4-3 and TRBJ2-5; possible D gene TRBD2, 6 bases. Germline values: CDR1 LGHNA, CDR2 YSLEER. Trimming took 0 bases from V and 1 from J, leaving 9 bases between them. The CDR3 is 15 residues long. CDR3 protein: CASSQDRLVQETQYF. The CDR3, as DNA: TGCGCCAGCAGCCAAGACCGACTAGTCCAAGAGACCCAGTACTTC.

This clone has only a few counts. CDR3 nucleotide sequence: TGCGCCAGCAGCCAAGTTGTCTCGGCAGATACGCAGTATTTT. Its translation: CASSQVVSADTQYF. The chain employs TRBV4-3 and TRBJ2-3; D is undetermined. The ends were cut back, 1 base at V and 4 bases at J, with 9 bases in the middle. Germline V gene sequence: CDR1 LGHNA, CDR2 YSLEER. This CDR3 comprises 14 residues.

This rearrangement joins TRBV5-1 to TRBJ2-7; 9 positions match TRBD1. Looked up from germline, CDR1 is SGHRS and CDR2 is YFSETQ. The CDR3 extends over 15 amino acids. V trimming: 5 bases; J trimming: 6 bases; junction bases outside the gene matches: 12. The CDR3 here is CASRTPGQGVSEQYF. The CDR3 DNA reads TGCGCCAGCAGAACTCCGGGACAGGGTGTCTCCGAGCAGTACTTC. Filled out from reference TRBV5-1 and TRBJ2-7, the complete variable domain reads KAGVTQTPRYLIKTRGQQVTLSCSPISGHRSVSWYQQTPGQGLQFLFEYFSETQRNKGNFPGRFSGRQFSNSRSEMNVSTLELGDSALYLCASRTPGQGVSEQYFGPGTRLTVT.

This clone was detected only a few times. The rearrangement uses TRBV7-2 and TRBJ2-6; D is unclear. V was clipped by 6 bases and J by 2 bases, with 5 bases between them. Germline assignment: CDR1 SGHTA and CDR2 FQGNSA. The CDR3 loop spans 13 amino acids. The CDR3 nucleotides read TGTGCCAGCAGTTTGGCTGGGGCCAACGTCCTGACTTTC. This gives the protein CASSLAGANVLTF.

V is TRBV7-2 and J is TRBJ2-3; TRBD2 matches 15 bases. V was clipped by 5 bases and J by 5 bases; unmatched bases: 11. This CDR3 has 18 residues. Germline CDR1 and CDR2: SGHTA and FQGNSA. CDR3 DNA: TGTGCCAGCAGCCAACTCCCGGGACTAGCGGGGGGTCAAGATACGCAGTATTTT. Protein sequence: CASSQLPGLAGGQDTQYF.